The clone carrying this TCR beta chain was recorded many times. TCRdb re-analysed the PCR reads in MiXCR, keeping a single row per CDR3 protein. The sample carries 15,000 to 20,000 distinct CDR3 sequences, about two fifths recorded once. This CDR3 comprises 15 residues. Looked up from germline, CDR1 is SGHDT and CDR2 is YYEEEE. V lost 1 base to trimming and J lost 6 bases, with 13 bases between them. This sample stems from a study of tumor-infiltrating lymphocytes in oesophageal squamous cell carcinoma. The chain links TRBV5-6 to TRBJ2-2; a weak D match, TRBD1 (5 bases). The TCR comes from a male donor with esophageal squamous cell carcinoma. The sequencing input was normal esophageal tissue next to the tumor. CDR3 amino acids: CASSLPPAGPGELFF. The CDR3 DNA reads TGTGCCAGCAGCTTGCCCCCGGCAGGGCCCGGGGAGCTGTTTTTT.